The 17 T cell receptor beta chains listed next were all sequenced from one sample in a study of OX40 agonist ivuxolimab in advanced cancers. Repertoires were generated with immunoSEQ multiplex PCR, while TCRdb's copy carries only in-frame clones and drops some. The table has around 68,000 clones, more than 75% seen once. Specimen: CD4+ or CD8+ T cells sorted from blood, collected in a trial of the OX40 agonist ivuxolimab. All receptors come from an adult with an advanced solid tumor such as melanoma, head and neck, liver or kidney cancer.

V usage is TRBV19 and J usage is TRBJ2-1; D possibly corresponds to TRBD1 (6 bases). V shed 1 base and J shed 5 bases, with 15 bases lying between them. The CDR3 is 16 residues long. From germline, CDR1 is LNHDA and CDR2 SQIVND (reference sequence). CDR3 DNA sequence: TGTGCCAGTAGTATAGGACTGGACAGCAGAGACAATGAGCAGTTCTTC. Translated: CASSIGLDSRDNEQFF.

The rearrangement joins TRBV18 to TRBJ1-4; 9 positions agree with TRBD1. The V and J ends lost 6 bases and 8 bases, in that order; junction bases with no gene match: 4. The CDR3 loop spans 13 amino acids. Germline V lookup: CDR1 KGHSH, CDR2 LQKENI. The CDR3 coding sequence is TGTGCCAGCTCTCCGGGGACAGGGGAAAAACTGTTTTTT. Translation: CASSPGTGEKLFF.

The DNA of the CDR3 is TGTGCCAGCAGCCGGGCCCTCAGCAATCAGCCCCAGCATTTT. It specifies CASSRALSNQPQHF. The gene calls are TRBV2 and TRBJ1-5; D is undetermined. Trimming took off 6 bases at V and 1 base at J, with 10 bases between the two ends. From germline, CDR1 is SNHLY and CDR2 FYNNEI. This CDR3 spans 14 amino acids.

The chain couples TRBV4-3 to TRBJ1-4, with D perhaps TRBD1 (5 bases). CDR3 length equals 15 residues. CDR1 is LGHNA and CDR2 is YSLEER in the germline V gene. V lost 0 bases to trimming and J lost 14 bases, with 19 bases between them. The CDR3 nucleotides are TGCGCCAGCAGCCAAGAACTCTCCTGGGGGAGCACCCTGTTTTTT. It codes for CASSQELSWGSTLFF.

In nucleotides, the CDR3 is TGCGCCAGCAGCGGGGAGGGAAGTGACGAAAAACTGTTTTTT. Its translation: CASSGEGSDEKLFF. The V and J genes are TRBV5-1 and TRBJ1-4; unclear D gene. V was pared by 4 bases and J by 8 bases, with 15 bases between. The germline V gene has CDR1 SGHRS and CDR2 YFSETQ. CDR3 length equals 14 residues.

This chain uses TRBV7-2 with TRBJ2-7; the D gene is possibly TRBD1 (6 bases). Germline V gene lookup returns CDR1 SGHTA and CDR2 FQGNSA. Trimming pared 6 bases from V and 0 bases from J, leaving 27 bases between. The CDR3 extends over 19 amino acids. The chain's CDR3 is CASRLTPGQPIASSYEQYF. For the CDR3, the DNA is TGTGCCAGCAGATTAACCCCGGGACAACCTATTGCCAGCTCCTACGAGCAGTACTTC.

The chain has TRBV9 and TRBJ2-7; no reliable D call. This CDR3 contains 13 residues. Germline CDR1 reads SGDLS; CDR2 reads YYNGEE. Trimming left V 0 bases short and J 2 bases short, with 6 bases between. The CDR3 spells CASSVESTYEQYF. The CDR3 DNA reads TGTGCCAGCAGCGTAGAGTCCACCTACGAGCAGTACTTC. Together with reference TRBV9 and TRBJ2-7, the CDR3 gives the full variable domain: DSGVTQTPKHLITATGQRVTLRCSPRSGDLSVYWYQQSLDQGLQFLIQYYNGEERAKGNILERFSAQQFPDLHSELNLSSLELGDSALYFCASSVESTYEQYFGPGTRLTVT.

V gene TRBV6-1 combines with J gene TRBJ2-7; possibly TRBD1 or TRBD2 for D (5 bases each). The CDR3 has 14 amino acids. Germline lookup yields CDR1 MNHNS and CDR2 SASEGT. Deletions cut 5 bases from V and 1 base from J, with 12 bases between. CDR3 sequence (DNA): TGTGCCAGCAGTTATGGGACGGAGTCCTACGAGCAGTACTTC. Translating gives CASSYGTESYEQYF.

V is TRBV2 and J is TRBJ1-2; TRBD1 is a possible D gene (6 bases). Trimming left V 6 bases short and J 3 bases short, with 14 bases between. CDR1 SNHLY and CDR2 FYNNEI come from the germline V gene. This CDR3 has 14 residues. The CDR3 spells CASRDNRQDYGYTF. The CDR3 nucleotides read TGTGCCAGCAGAGATAATAGACAGGACTATGGCTACACCTTC.

The rearrangement links TRBV19 to TRBJ1-5, with 10 bases aligning to TRBD1. The CDR3 is 17 amino acids. The V gene end was trimmed by 0 bases and the J gene end by 4 bases; junction bases not matched to a gene: 6. Germline CDR1 is LNHDA and CDR2 is SQIVND (reference sequence). CDR3 residues: CASSIDVGTGVNQPQHF. As DNA, the CDR3 is TGTGCCAGTAGTATAGATGTTGGGACAGGGGTTAATCAGCCCCAGCATTTT.

The chain recombines TRBV6-5 with TRBJ1-2, with 9 bases aligning to TRBD1. Germline CDR1 and CDR2: MNHEY and SVGAGI. Trimming cost V 7 bases and J 3 bases; bases outside gene matches: 9. This CDR3 comprises 15 residues. CDR3 in DNA: TGTGCCAGCATAAAACCGGGACAGGGTGACTATGGCTACACCTTC. This gives the protein CASIKPGQGDYGYTF.

The V gene is TRBV7-9, the J gene TRBJ2-7; possibly TRBD1 for D (8 bases). Per germline, CDR1 SEHNR and CDR2 FQNEAQ (reference sequence). V was trimmed by 5 bases and J by 12 bases, leaving 38 bases between them. The CDR3 runs 19 residues. The CDR3 nucleotides read TGTGCCAGCAGCCCGACGTCCACAGGGGGGGAAGTTGGATCGACGGGACGGTACTTC. Residues: CASSPTSTGGEVGSTGRYF.

The gene calls are TRBV7-2 and TRBJ2-1; no clear D gene. The germline gives CDR1 SGHTA, CDR2 FQGNSA. V was pared by 6 bases and J by 8 bases, with 17 bases between. The CDR3 has 14 residues. CDR3 coding DNA: TGTGCCAGCAGTCATGGATCTGGCGGTCATGAGCAGTTCTTC. Its protein is CASSHGSGGHEQFF.

CDR3 in DNA: TGTGCCAGCTCACCCGACCCGTATGGCTACACCTTC. Protein: CASSPDPYGYTF. The chain recombines TRBV18 with TRBJ1-2; D not certain. The CDR3 length is 12 residues. V lost 3 bases, J lost 5 bases, and 7 bases lay in between. CDR1 is KGHSH, CDR2 LQKENI, per germline.

The chain recombines TRBV7-2 with TRBJ2-1, with 10 bases aligning to TRBD1. CDR1 and CDR2 from the germline V gene are SGHTA and FQGNSA. The J segment lost 7 bases and the V segment lost 6 bases, leaving 9 bases of the junction unmatched. The length of the CDR3 is 15 residues. CDR3 protein: CASRRGDRGLNEQFF. CDR3 DNA sequence: TGTGCCAGCAGGCGAGGGGACAGGGGATTAAATGAGCAGTTCTTC.

This chain joins TRBV7-2 and TRBJ1-1, with D possibly matching TRBD1 (5 bases). CDR3 size: 13 residues. The germline V gene has CDR1 SGHTA and CDR2 FQGNSA. V was clipped by 2 bases and J by 5 bases, with 9 bases between them. CDR3 in amino acids: CASSLMQGTEAFF. Written as DNA, the CDR3 is TGTGCCAGCAGCTTAATGCAGGGAACTGAAGCTTTCTTT.

The chain couples TRBV5-1 to TRBJ1-1; 9 bases fit TRBD1. The V segment lost 0 bases and the J segment 8 bases; nucleotides outside the gene matches: 5. Germline V gene lookup returns CDR1 SGHRS and CDR2 YFSETQ. The CDR3 totals 14 residues. The CDR3 bases are TGCGCCAGCAGCTTGGATGGGACAGGGAAGGAAGCTTTCTTT. Translating gives CASSLDGTGKEAFF.